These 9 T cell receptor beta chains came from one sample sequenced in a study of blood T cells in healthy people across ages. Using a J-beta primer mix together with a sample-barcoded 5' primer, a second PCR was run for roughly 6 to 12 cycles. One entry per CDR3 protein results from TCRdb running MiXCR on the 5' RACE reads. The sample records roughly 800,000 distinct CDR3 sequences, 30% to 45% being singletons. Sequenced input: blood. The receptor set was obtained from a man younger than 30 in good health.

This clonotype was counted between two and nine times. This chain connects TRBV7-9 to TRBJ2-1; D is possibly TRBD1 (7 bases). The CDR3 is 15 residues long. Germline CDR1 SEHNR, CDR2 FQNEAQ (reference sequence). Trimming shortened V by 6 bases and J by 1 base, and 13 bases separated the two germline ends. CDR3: CASSPTGTSYNEQFF. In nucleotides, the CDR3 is TGTGCCAGCAGTCCGACAGGGACTTCCTACAATGAGCAGTTCTTC.

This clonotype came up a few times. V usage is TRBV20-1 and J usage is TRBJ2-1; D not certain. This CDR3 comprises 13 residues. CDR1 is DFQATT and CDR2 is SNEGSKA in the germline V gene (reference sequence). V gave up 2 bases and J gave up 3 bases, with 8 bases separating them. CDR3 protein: CSARRAGYNEQFF. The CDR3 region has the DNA TGCAGTGCTAGACGGGCAGGCTACAATGAGCAGTTCTTC.

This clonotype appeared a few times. This chain's CDR3 is CASSSGLAGTYEQYF. DNA for the CDR3: TGCGCCAGCAGTTCCGGACTAGCGGGGACCTACGAGCAGTACTTC. The rearrangement links TRBV10-1 to TRBJ2-7; 12 bases are shared with TRBD2. The length of the CDR3 is 15 residues. Germline CDR1 is WNHNN and CDR2 is SYGVQD (reference sequence). V trimming: 5 bases; J trimming: 2 bases; junction bases outside the gene matches: 4.

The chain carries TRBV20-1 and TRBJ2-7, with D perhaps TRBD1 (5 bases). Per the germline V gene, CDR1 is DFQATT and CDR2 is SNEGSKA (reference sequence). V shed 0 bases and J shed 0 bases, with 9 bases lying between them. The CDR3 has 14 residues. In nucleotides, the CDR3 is TGCAGTGCTAGAGACAGGGAAAACTCCTACGAGCAGTACTTC. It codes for CSARDRENSYEQYF.

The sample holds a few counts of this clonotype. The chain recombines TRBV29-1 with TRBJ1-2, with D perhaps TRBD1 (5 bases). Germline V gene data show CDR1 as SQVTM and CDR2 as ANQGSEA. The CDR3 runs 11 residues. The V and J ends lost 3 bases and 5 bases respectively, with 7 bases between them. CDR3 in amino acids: CSVDGGYGYTF. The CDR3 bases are TGCAGCGTTGATGGGGGGTATGGCTACACCTTC.

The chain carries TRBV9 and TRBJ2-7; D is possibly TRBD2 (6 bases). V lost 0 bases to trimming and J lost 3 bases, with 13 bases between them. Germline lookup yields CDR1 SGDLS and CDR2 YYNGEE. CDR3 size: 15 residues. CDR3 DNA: TGTGCCAGCAGCGTAGAAGGAGGGGTCGGCTACGAGCAGTACTTC. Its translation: CASSVEGGVGYEQYF.

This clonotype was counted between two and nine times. The chain's CDR3 is CASSLRTGGTDGYTF. In nucleotides, the CDR3 is TGTGCCAGCAGCCTACGGACAGGGGGCACGGATGGCTACACCTTC. The J gene is TRBJ1-2, the V gene TRBV7-2, with 11 bases lining up with TRBD1. The germline gives CDR1 SGHTA, CDR2 FQGNSA. The CDR3 covers 15 residues. V lost 5 bases to trimming and J lost 6 bases; unmatched junction nucleotides: 8.

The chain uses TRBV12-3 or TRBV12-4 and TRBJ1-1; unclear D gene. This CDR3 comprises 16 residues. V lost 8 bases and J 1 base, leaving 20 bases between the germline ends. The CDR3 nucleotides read TGTGCCAGCCCCACTGGGTACCGGGAGCCGAACACTGAAGCTTTCTTT. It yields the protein CASPTGYREPNTEAFF.

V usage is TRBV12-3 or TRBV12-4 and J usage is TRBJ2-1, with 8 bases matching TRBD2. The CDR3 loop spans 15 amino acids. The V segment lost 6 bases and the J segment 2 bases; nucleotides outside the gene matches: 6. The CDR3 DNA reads TGTGCCAGCAGCGTAGCGGGGTCGGCCTACAATGAGCAGTTCTTC. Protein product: CASSVAGSAYNEQFF.